This T cell receptor beta chain was found in a study of low-dose radiotherapy and immunotherapy resistance in tumors. cDNA synthesis used a TRAV/TRBV-specific primer set for both chains. A roughly 20-cycle PCR with a constant-region primer and V-primer adapter amplified TCRs. mRNA, once isolated, was amplified by in vitro transcription. TCRdb ran MiXCR on the reads and lists one entry per CDR3 protein. Here the sample spans around 60,000 distinct CDR3 sequences, about 25% being singletons. This clonotype was counted many times. Germline CDR1 reads SQVTM; CDR2 reads ANQGSEA. With V trimmed by 3 bases and J by 7 bases, 6 bases remained unmatched. The CDR3 contains 14 residues. Regarding time point: after trial treatment. Treatment denoted: LDRT plus nivolumab, ipilimumab, low-dose cyclophosphamide and aspirin (RACIN trial). Donors were given nivolumab, ipilimumab, aspirin, low-dose cyclophosphamide and low-dose radiotherapy.

The TCR sequence derives from a male donor with prostate cancer. The gene calls are TRBV29-1 and TRBJ2-7; TRBD2 agrees at 13 bases. The source was PBMCs, collected after low-dose radiotherapy plus immunotherapy. CDR3 bases: TGCAGCGTTGATACTAGCGGGAGGGCCAGTGAGCAGTACTTC. Amino acids: CSVDTSGRASEQYF.